This T cell receptor beta chain came from a study of early T cells in non-severe SARS-CoV-2 infection. At the level of the study: The input, bulk RNA from unsorted whole blood, was sequenced, and chains were unpaired.

Study observations and caveats: Reliance on VDJdb matching favored anti-spike CD8 responses; private and CD4 specificities were missed.

Germline CDR1 SQVTM, CDR2 ANQGSEA. The CDR3 has 13 residues. The trim removed 8 bases at V and 5 bases at J, leaving 3 bases unmatched. Individual cDNA molecules carried attached unique molecular identifiers. TCRdb redid the calling of the 5' RACE reads with MiXCR, one entry per CDR3 protein. In the table there are about 59,000 distinct CDR3 sequences, less than 15% of which are singletons. Concerning this clonotype: The antigen remains unidentified.

This sequence was found in an adult who was a healthcare worker with PCR-confirmed SARS-CoV-2 infection or an uninfected control (not recorded which). This chain connects TRBV29-1 to TRBJ2-1; 13 bases match TRBD2. The starting material was whole blood, obtained at baseline. The CDR3 is CSTSGRVDNEQFF. Here the CDR3 DNA reads TGCAGCACTAGCGGGAGGGTCGACAATGAGCAGTTCTTC.